What follows are 14 T cell receptor beta chains derived from one specimen sequenced in a study of patients and donors after allogeneic stem cell transplantation. Each CDR3 protein gets one entry after TCRdb re-called the RT-PCR reads with MiXCR. The sample lists approximately 170,000 distinct CDR3 sequences; 20% to 25% were seen once. Sequenced: blood, either unsorted or a sorted T cell fraction (not recorded which). These receptors were taken from a human donor who was either an allogeneic HSCT recipient or a stem cell or donor lymphocyte infusion donor (not recorded which). It is not recorded whose cells these are; they may come from a transplant donor.

V and J are TRBV5-5 and TRBJ2-2; no definite D call. There are 13 residues in the CDR3. From germline, CDR1 is SGHKS and CDR2 YYEKEE (reference sequence). The germline V and J ends were trimmed by 6 bases and 6 bases, with 12 bases remaining between them. The CDR3 coding sequence is TGTGCCAGCACGCAAGTAGAGGCCGGGGAGCTGTTTTTT. Translating it yields CASTQVEAGELFF.

This clonotype was detected a few times. J is TRBJ1-4 and V is TRBV10-3; 10 bases align to TRBD1. The CDR3 spans 14 residues. The germline CDR1 and CDR2 sequences are ENHRY and SYGVKD. J lost 6 bases, V lost 6 bases, and 4 bases had no gene match. In DNA, the CDR3 is TGTGCCATCAGAGCGACAGGGGGCGATGAAAAACTGTTTTTT. Translated: CAIRATGGDEKLFF.

This chain uses TRBV7-2 with TRBJ1-1; unclear D gene. The germline CDR1 and CDR2 sequences are SGHTA and FQGNSA. Deletions cut 5 bases from V and 5 bases from J, with 6 bases between. The CDR3 contains 11 residues. As DNA, the CDR3 is TGTGCCAGCAGCCAGAGGACTGAAGCTTTCTTT. This encodes CASSQRTEAFF.

This chain uses TRBV5-1 with TRBJ1-5; D may be TRBD1 (6 bases). The germline CDR1 and CDR2 sequences are SGHRS and YFSETQ. CDR3 length: 14 residues. V was shortened by 0 bases and J by 3 bases, with 7 bases between the two germline ends. The CDR3 sequence: CASSLGDNNQPQHF. CDR3 nucleotide sequence: TGCGCCAGCAGCTTGGGGGACAACAATCAGCCCCAGCATTTT.

J is TRBJ1-2 and V is TRBV14; D is uncertain. CDR3 size: 14 residues. Trimming left V 0 bases short and J 11 bases short, with 16 bases between. The germline V gene encodes CDR1 SGHDN and CDR2 FVKESK. In nucleotides, the CDR3 is TGTGCCAGCAGCCAAGAGCCGGGTCCCGTTTTATACACCTTC. Translating gives CASSQEPGPVLYTF.

The chain couples TRBV5-1 to TRBJ2-3, with D maybe TRBD1 (5 bases). Trimming shortened V by 5 bases and J by 3 bases, and 10 bases separated the two germline ends. The CDR3 sequence is 13 residues long. Germline CDR1 reads SGHRS; CDR2 reads YFSETQ. CDR3 region: CASRKDITDTQYF. The CDR3 region has the DNA TGCGCCAGCAGGAAGGACATAACAGATACGCAGTATTTT.

This clonotype was seen a handful of times. The chain carries TRBV7-8 and TRBJ1-3; D uncertain. The CDR3 runs 16 residues. V lost 3 bases, J lost 1 base, and 13 bases lay in between. CDR1 is SGHVS and CDR2 is FQNEAQ in the germline V gene. The CDR3: CASSFEGIGSGNTIYF. The CDR3 nucleotides read TGTGCCAGCAGCTTCGAGGGTATAGGGTCTGGAAACACCATATATTTT. The whole variable domain, remainder taken from reference TRBV7-8 and TRBJ1-3, is GAGVSQSPRYKVAKRGQDVALRCDPISGHVSLFWYQQALGQGPEFLTYFQNEAQLDKSGLPSDRFFAERPEGSVSTLKIQRTQQEDSAVYLCASSFEGIGSGNTIYFGEGSWLTVV.

This clonotype was seen repeatedly, ten times or more. V gene TRBV29-1 combines with J gene TRBJ1-1, with unresolved D. This CDR3 is 14 amino acids long. Germline CDR1 and CDR2: SQVTM and ANQGSEA. The V end was cut by 6 bases, the J end by 1 base, with 15 bases between. The DNA for the CDR3 is TGCAGCGTCGATCTTCCTGACACGAACACTGAAGCTTTCTTT. Protein product: CSVDLPDTNTEAFF. The full variable domain, in which reference TRBV29-1 and TRBJ1-1 provide the parts outside the CDR3, is SAVISQKPSRDICQRGTSLTIQCQVDSQVTMMFWYRQQPGQSLTLIATANQGSEATYESGFVIDKFPISRPNLTFSTLTVSNMSPEDSSIYLCSVDLPDTNTEAFFGQGTRLTVV.

The chain couples TRBV9 to TRBJ2-1, with 8 bases fitting TRBD2. Germline lookup yields CDR1 SGDLS and CDR2 YYNGEE. J was trimmed by 6 bases and V by 4 bases; bases with no gene match: 6. This CDR3 spans 14 amino acids. CDR3 region: CASSFAGGLNEQFF. CDR3 nucleotide sequence: TGTGCCAGCAGCTTCGCGGGGGGCCTCAATGAGCAGTTCTTC.

The V call is TRBV20-1, the J call TRBJ1-4; weak D call: TRBD1 (6 bases). Germline-derived CDR1 and CDR2 are DFQATT and SNEGSKA (reference sequence). The CDR3 runs 15 residues. V was pared by 0 bases and J by 5 bases, with 13 bases between. CDR3 amino acids: CSARDSGGANEKLFF. CDR3 DNA sequence: TGCAGTGCTAGAGATTCGGGGGGCGCGAATGAAAAACTGTTTTTT.

The V call is TRBV3-1, the J call TRBJ2-5; 10 bases match TRBD1. Germline V CDR1 and CDR2: LGHDT, YNNKEL (reference sequence). The CDR3 totals 18 residues. V was pared by 3 bases and J by 5 bases, with 15 bases of the junction left unmatched. The CDR3 here is CASSHRPGQGSSRETQYF. CDR3 bases: TGTGCCAGCAGCCATAGACCGGGACAGGGGTCCTCGCGGGAGACCCAGTACTTC.

The J gene is TRBJ2-4, the V gene TRBV5-1; the match to TRBD1 covers 9 bases. V lost 4 bases and J lost 7; bases outside the gene matches: 12. The CDR3 sequence is 16 residues long. Germline-derived CDR1 and CDR2 are SGHRS and YFSETQ. The CDR3 is CASSPRTGEVVNIQYF. CDR3 nucleotides: TGCGCCAGCAGCCCTCGGACAGGGGAGGTTGTTAACATTCAGTACTTC.

The V call is TRBV29-1, the J call TRBJ1-1; tentative D call: TRBD1 (5 bases). The CDR3 runs 15 residues. V shed 1 base and J shed 6 bases, with 18 bases lying between them. Germline loops: CDR1 SQVTM, CDR2 ANQGSEA. CDR3 region: CSVEGPSRGDSEAFF. The CDR3 DNA sequence: TGCAGCGTTGAAGGTCCGAGCCGCGGGGACTCTGAAGCTTTCTTT.

This clonotype turned up a few times. The V call is TRBV20-1, the J call TRBJ2-1, with no clear D. Trimming cost V 4 bases and J 1 base, with 14 bases left between them. There are 15 residues in the CDR3. Germline V gene data show CDR1 as DFQATT and CDR2 as SNEGSKA (reference sequence). CDR3 sequence: CSAKFKLRSYNEQFF. The CDR3 nucleotides read TGCAGTGCTAAATTCAAACTCCGGTCCTACAATGAGCAGTTCTTC.